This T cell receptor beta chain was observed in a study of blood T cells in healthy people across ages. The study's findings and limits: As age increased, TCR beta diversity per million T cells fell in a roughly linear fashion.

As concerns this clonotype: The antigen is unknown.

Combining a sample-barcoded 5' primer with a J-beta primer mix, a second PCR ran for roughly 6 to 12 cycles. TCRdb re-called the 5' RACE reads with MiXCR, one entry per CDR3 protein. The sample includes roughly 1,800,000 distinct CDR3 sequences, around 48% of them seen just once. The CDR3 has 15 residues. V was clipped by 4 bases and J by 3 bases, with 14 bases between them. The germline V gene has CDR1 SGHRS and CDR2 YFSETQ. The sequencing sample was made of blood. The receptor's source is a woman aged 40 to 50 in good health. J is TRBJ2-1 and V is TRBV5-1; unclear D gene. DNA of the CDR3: TGCGCCAGCAGCCGCTCGGCCGTAAGCTACAATGAGCAGTTCTTC. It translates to CASSRSAVSYNEQFF.